Included here is one T cell receptor (beta chain) sequence, with context. No antigen is known for it. No much larger clonotype is one base removed from it; base qualities were not supplied. The sample's treatment or condition label is to be understood as: in vitro stimulation with specific CMV peptide epitopes to enrich CMV-specific T cells. Reads for this sample came from an Illumina HiSeq 1500. The raw public data were reprocessed by TCRdb itself: fastp quality trimming at Q25, MiXCR clonotype calling, in-frame beta chains only. Merged by CDR3 protein, the rows form single entries marked with the most common genes and DNA. In all, the sample holds a few hundred thousand distinct CDR3 sequences, and 40% of those were seen once. Of the sample, about 46% falls within the top ten clones. This specimen belongs to a study of T cell repertoires in cytomegalovirus infection (dated by TCRdb to the late 2010s). Describing the broader study: The peptide stimulations were aimed at well-studied HLA-B-restricted epitopes as well as recently identified HLA-C-restricted CMV epitopes, whose presentation resists viral immunomodulation. Because public TCR beta signatures pointed to carriage of CMV infection together with the matching HLA type, the HLA type of each donor mattered for the analysis. Paper-wide results and their limitations: Carriers of CMV infection plus the relevant HLA type were discriminated by the cumulative frequency of public TCR beta family members in the study cohort and in an independent approximately 340-donor cohort. The ex vivo response was dominated by HLA-C-restricted CMV-specific TCR beta clonotypes, which also provided the single most frequent clonotype in two of eight donors.

Looking up the germline V gene yields CDR1 MGHRA and CDR2 YSYEKL. The CDR3 measures 14 amino acids from cysteine to phenylalanine. Solely the CDR3 DNA is kept, with 42 bases framed from the first base. Trimming removed 1 base from V and 4 bases from J, leaving 11 bases between the germline ends. The material was cultured PBMCs, obtained from culture after CMV antigen stimulation. The chain was built from TRBV4-1 and TRBJ2-7; the D gene assignment is perhaps TRBD1 or TRBD2, with each matching 5 bases. This TCR was recovered from a human donor in good health (CMV status not recorded). Some clones in this sample may be carry-over from other donors' samples. The nucleotide sequence reads as follows: TGCGCCAGCAGCCAAGGGGACCGATTATACGAGCAGTACTTC. It translates as CASSQGDRLYEQYF.